These T cell receptor beta chains were read from a single sample in a study of chronic HIV infection and antiretroviral therapy. TCRdb used MiXCR to reprocess the 5' RACE reads, holding one entry per CDR3 protein. This sample has roughly 50,000 distinct CDR3 sequences; approximately 19% occur once, and the top ten carry about 2.7%. Sequencing was carried out using peripheral blood. The source is an adult who had HIV and had not received antiretroviral therapy, or was an uninfected healthy control (not recorded which). CDR3s include the opening cysteine and the closing phenylalanine or tryptophan. The D gene is left open where the match is weak. Rows may omit the clone size; those that give it use once, few, many or a size class.

CDR3nt,CDR3aa,abundance,j_gene,v_gene,d_gene
TGTGCCAGCAGTTTCGGACGGTTATACTCCTACGAGCAGTACTTC,CASSFGRLYSYEQYF,.,TRBJ2-7,TRBV28,.
TGCAGCGTTGAGGTATCGGCCACCTACGAGCAGTACTTC,CSVEVSATYEQYF,few,TRBJ2-7,TRBV29-1,.
TGTGCCAGCAGCCCCGGGGAATACGAGCAGTACTTC,CASSPGEYEQYF,.,TRBJ2-7,TRBV4-2,.
TGCAGTGTCAACGGACGGGTCCCGGGGCAGCCCCAGCATTTT,CSVNGRVPGQPQHF,few,TRBJ1-5,TRBV20-1,.
TGTGCCACCCTAGCGGGGACAGATACGCAGTATTTT,CATLAGTDTQYF,once,TRBJ2-3,TRBV28,TRBD2
TGTGCCAGCAGGCTGACCGGGGGGTCCACTATCAATGAGCAGTTCTTC,CASRLTGGSTINEQFF,.,TRBJ2-1,TRBV7-8,TRBD2
TGCAGCGTATCTCCGAACACTGAAGCTTTCTTT,CSVSPNTEAFF,.,TRBJ1-1,TRBV29-1,.
TGTGCCAGCAGGACACAGGGGAATAGCAATCAGCCCCAGCATTTT,CASRTQGNSNQPQHF,.,TRBJ1-5,TRBV2,TRBD1
TGCAGCGTTGAACACTTCGCCGGGGAGGGCTACACCTTC,CSVEHFAGEGYTF,.,TRBJ1-2,TRBV29-1,.
TGTGCCAGCAGCCCCCCGACAGGTGGAGGGGCCAACGTCCTGACTTTC,CASSPPTGGGANVLTF,.,TRBJ2-6,TRBV7-9,.
TGCGCCAGCAGCCAAGTATTCTCCTATAATTCACCCCTCCACTTT,CASSQVFSYNSPLHF,few,TRBJ1-6,TRBV4-1,.
TGTGCCAGCAGCCAAGTGGGGGGGCTGATGAACACTGAAGCTTTCTTT,CASSQVGGLMNTEAFF,many,TRBJ1-1,TRBV14,.
TGTGCCAGCAGCTTAGGCGGTCCTGGAGAGACCCAGTACTTC,CASSLGGPGETQYF,.,TRBJ2-5,TRBV7-8,.
TGTGCCAGCACCCCAGGGACAGACGAGCAGTACTTC,CASTPGTDEQYF,.,TRBJ2-7,TRBV2,TRBD1
TGCGCCAGCAGCCCACCACGGACAGGGGAGAGCATTCAGTACTTC,CASSPPRTGESIQYF,few,TRBJ2-4,TRBV5-1,TRBD1
TGCAGCGCGTTCGGTGTTCAAGAGACCCAGTACTTC,CSAFGVQETQYF,.,TRBJ2-5,TRBV29-1,.
TGTGCCAGCAGTTTAGCCCGGGGCGGCTCCTATAATTCACCCCTCCACTTT,CASSLARGGSYNSPLHF,.,TRBJ1-6,TRBV28,.
TGTGCCAGCAGTTTCCCCGCAGTTGGTACTGAAGCTTTCTTT,CASSFPAVGTEAFF,.,TRBJ1-1,TRBV12-3/TRBV12-4,.
TGTGCCAGCAGTTCAGGCCCGACTAGCGGGAGGTCAGCATCTTACGAGCAGTACTTC,CASSSGPTSGRSASYEQYF,few,TRBJ2-7,TRBV7-9,TRBD2
TGCAGTGCCCCCCCGTGGCAGGGGGCAAATCAGCCCCAGCATTTT,CSAPPWQGANQPQHF,.,TRBJ1-5,TRBV20-1,TRBD1
TGTGCCAGCAGTGGGGACATTCAGTACTTC,CASSGDIQYF,few,TRBJ2-4,TRBV2,.
TGCGCCAGCAGCTTATTCGCATTCACAGATACGCAGTATTTT,CASSLFAFTDTQYF,.,TRBJ2-3,TRBV5-1,.